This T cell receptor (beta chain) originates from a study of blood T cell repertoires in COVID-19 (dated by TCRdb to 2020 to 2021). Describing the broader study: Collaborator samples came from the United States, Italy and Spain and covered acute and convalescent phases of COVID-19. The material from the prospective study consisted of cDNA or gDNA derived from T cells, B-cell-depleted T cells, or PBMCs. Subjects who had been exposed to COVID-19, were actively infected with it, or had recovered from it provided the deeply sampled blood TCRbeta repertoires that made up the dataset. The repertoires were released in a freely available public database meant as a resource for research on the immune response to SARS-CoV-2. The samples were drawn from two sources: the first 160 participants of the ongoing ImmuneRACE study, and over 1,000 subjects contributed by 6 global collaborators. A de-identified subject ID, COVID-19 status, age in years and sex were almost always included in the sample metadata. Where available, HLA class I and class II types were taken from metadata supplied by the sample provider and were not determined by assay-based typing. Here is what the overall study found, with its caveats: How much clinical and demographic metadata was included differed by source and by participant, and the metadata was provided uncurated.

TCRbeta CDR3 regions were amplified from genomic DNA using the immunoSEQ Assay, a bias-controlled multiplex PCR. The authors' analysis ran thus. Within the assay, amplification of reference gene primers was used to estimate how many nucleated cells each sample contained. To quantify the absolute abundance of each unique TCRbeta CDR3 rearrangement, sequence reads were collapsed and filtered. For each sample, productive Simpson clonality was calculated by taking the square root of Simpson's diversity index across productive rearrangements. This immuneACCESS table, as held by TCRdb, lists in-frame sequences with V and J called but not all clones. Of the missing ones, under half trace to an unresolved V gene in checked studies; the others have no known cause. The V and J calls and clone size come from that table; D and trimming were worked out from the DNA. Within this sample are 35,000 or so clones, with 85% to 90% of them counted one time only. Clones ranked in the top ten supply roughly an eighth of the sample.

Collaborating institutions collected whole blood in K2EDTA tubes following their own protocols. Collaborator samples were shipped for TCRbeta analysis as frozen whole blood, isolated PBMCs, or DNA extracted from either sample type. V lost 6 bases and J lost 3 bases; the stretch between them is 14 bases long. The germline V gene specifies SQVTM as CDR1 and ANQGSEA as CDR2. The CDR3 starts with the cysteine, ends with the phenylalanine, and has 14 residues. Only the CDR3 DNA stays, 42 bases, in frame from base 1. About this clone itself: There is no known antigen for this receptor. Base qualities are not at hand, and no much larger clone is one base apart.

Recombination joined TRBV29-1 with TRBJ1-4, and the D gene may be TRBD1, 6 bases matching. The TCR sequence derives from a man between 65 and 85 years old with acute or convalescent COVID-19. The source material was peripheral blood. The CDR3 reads CSVPNGGSNEKLFF. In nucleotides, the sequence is TGCAGCGTCCCTAATGGGGGCTCTAATGAAAAACTGTTTTTT.